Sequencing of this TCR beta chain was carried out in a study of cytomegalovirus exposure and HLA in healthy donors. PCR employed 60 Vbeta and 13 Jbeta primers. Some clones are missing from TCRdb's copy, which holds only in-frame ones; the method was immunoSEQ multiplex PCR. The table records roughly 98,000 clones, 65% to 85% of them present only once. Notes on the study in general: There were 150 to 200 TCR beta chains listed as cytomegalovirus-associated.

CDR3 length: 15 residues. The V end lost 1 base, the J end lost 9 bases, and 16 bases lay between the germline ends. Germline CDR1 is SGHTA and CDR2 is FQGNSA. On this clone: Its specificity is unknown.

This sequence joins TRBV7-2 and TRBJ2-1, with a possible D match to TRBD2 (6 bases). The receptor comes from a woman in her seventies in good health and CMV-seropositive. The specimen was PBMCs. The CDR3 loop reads CASSLGGTHIPEQFF. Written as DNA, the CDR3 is TGTGCCAGCAGCTTAGGTGGGACTCACATTCCTGAGCAGTTCTTC.